The 4 T cell receptor beta chains reported below all come from one sample, sequenced in a study of blood T cell repertoires in COVID-19. This table comes from immunoSEQ multiplex PCR, and its TCRdb copy is limited to in-frame clones, with some not included. The data hold about 200,000 clones, with roughly 80% observed a single time. Sequencing was carried out using peripheral blood. The receptors originated from a woman at least 80 years old with acute or convalescent COVID-19.

This chain joins TRBV7-9 and TRBJ2-3; TRBD2 matches 16 bases. CDR3 size: 19 residues. The trim removed 5 bases at V and 2 bases at J, leaving 10 bases unmatched. Germline CDR1 and CDR2: SEHNR and FQNEAQ (reference sequence). CDR3 sequence: CASSRGLAGGQGNTDTQYF. Here the CDR3 DNA reads TGTGCCAGCAGCCGGGGACTAGCGGGAGGGCAGGGGAACACAGATACGCAGTATTTT.

The J gene is TRBJ2-7, the V gene TRBV19, with 13 bases identical to TRBD2. The germline gives CDR1 LNHDA, CDR2 SQIVND (reference sequence). The trim removed 5 bases at V and 4 bases at J, leaving 5 bases unmatched. CDR3 size: 15 residues. The CDR3 bases are TGTGCCAGTAGTCCGGGGACTAGCGGGAATTACGAGCAGTACTTC. Residues: CASSPGTSGNYEQYF.

V is TRBV7-6 and J is TRBJ1-2, with D perhaps matching TRBD1 (5 bases). This CDR3 has 15 residues. V was clipped by 1 base and J by 4 bases, with 13 bases between them. Germline CDR1 and CDR2: SGHVS and FNYEAQ. CDR3 in amino acids: CASSLGEGVGYGYTF. In DNA form, the CDR3 reads TGTGCCAGCAGCTTAGGCGAAGGGGTGGGCTATGGCTACACCTTC. The variable domain in full, with the rest retrieved from reference TRBV7-6 and TRBJ1-2, is GAGVSQSPRYKVTKRGQDVALRCDPISGHVSLYWYRQALGQGPEFLTYFNYEAQQDKSGLPNDRFSAERPEGSISTLTIQRTEQRDSAMYRCASSLGEGVGYGYTFGSGTRLTVV.

The chain has TRBV24-1 and TRBJ2-5; D may be TRBD1 (7 bases). V shed 4 bases and J shed 2 bases, with 16 bases lying between them. The CDR3 sequence is 16 residues long. Germline loops: CDR1 KGHDR, CDR2 SFDVKD. CDR3 coding DNA: TGTGCCACCAGTGACCCAAGACAGGGAGGACAAGAGACCCAGTACTTC. This translates into CATSDPRQGGQETQYF.